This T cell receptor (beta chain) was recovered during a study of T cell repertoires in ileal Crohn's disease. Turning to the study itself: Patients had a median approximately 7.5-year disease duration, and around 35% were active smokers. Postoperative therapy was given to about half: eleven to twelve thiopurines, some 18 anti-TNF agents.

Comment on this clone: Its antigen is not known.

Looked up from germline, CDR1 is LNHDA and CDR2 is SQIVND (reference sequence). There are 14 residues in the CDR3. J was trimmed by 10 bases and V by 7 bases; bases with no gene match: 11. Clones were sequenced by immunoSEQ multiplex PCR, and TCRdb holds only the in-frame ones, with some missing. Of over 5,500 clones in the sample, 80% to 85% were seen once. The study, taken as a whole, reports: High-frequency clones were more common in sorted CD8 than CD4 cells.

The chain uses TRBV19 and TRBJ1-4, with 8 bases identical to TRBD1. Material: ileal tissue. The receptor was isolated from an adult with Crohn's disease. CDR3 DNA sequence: TGTGCCAGTACCTCGGACAGGGCCAGCGCAAAACTGTTTTTT. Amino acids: CASTSDRASAKLFF.